This T cell receptor (beta chain) was observed in a study of spatial heterogeneity in lung cancer. Study-wide context: A strong correlation was found between TCR transcript counts in tumor regions and a T cell module score derived from matched bulk RNA-seq. A unique TCR and UMI combination showed up more than ten times in raw reads, on average. Study-wide results and limits: Tumors with more nonsynonymous mutations had more expanded intratumoral alpha and beta TCRs.

This clonotype was seen at least ten times. Its specificity is not known. Indicated time point: sample taken at primary tumor resection. A total of about 73 untreated early-stage non-small cell lung cancer patients served as donors. Frozen PBMC, nontumor lung or tumor provided whole RNA, which was sequenced unsorted. TCRdb reprocessed the 5' RACE reads via MiXCR and lists one record per CDR3 protein. This sample carries under 15,000 distinct CDR3 sequences, about 3% of them seen once, and the ten largest clones take about a sixth. The sequencing here drew on lung tumor tissue, taken at surgery. The sequence was obtained from a male donor with early-stage non-small cell lung cancer.

The CDR3 DNA is TGCGCCAGCAGTGAGAGTAAGCGATCACCCCTCCACTTT. Amino acids: CASSESKRSPLHF. The chain is built from TRBV10-2 and TRBJ1-6, with D unresolved. Germline CDR1 reads WSHSY; CDR2 reads SAAADI. V was shortened by 2 bases and J by 10 bases, with 9 bases between the two germline ends. This CDR3 comprises 13 residues.